This T cell receptor (beta chain) was recorded in a study of OX40 agonist ivuxolimab in advanced cancers. Study-level background: The costimulatory receptor OX40 (CD134) was targeted by ivuxolimab, a fully human IgG2 agonistic monoclonal antibody. Intravenous ivuxolimab was administered to patients every 2 weeks at six dose levels: 0.01, 0.1, 0.3, 1.5, 3 and 10 mg/kg. Among the roughly 52 dose-escalation patients, some 20 had hepatocellular carcinoma, around 15 melanoma, 9 renal cell carcinoma and 9 head and neck cancer. In the dose-escalation cohort, nearly 85% of patients were male, and the mean age was around 60 years with a range of 23 to 79. Prior anti-PD-1, anti-PD-L1 or anti-CTLA-4 therapy was permitted, and checkpoint inhibitors had been received by roughly two fifths of dose-escalation patients. Partial responses occurred in three dose-escalation patients, of whom one had hepatocellular carcinoma and two had cutaneous melanoma. The point of sequencing TCRbeta in the periphery was to test whether ivuxolimab changed TCR sequence diversity and drove clonal T-cell expansion. The monotherapy dose-escalation portion (N ≈ 56 patients) of the phase I ivuxolimab trial is reported in the paper. On the study overall, not on this receptor specifically: Low levels of normalized T-cell clonal expansion were also seen in some patients who did not respond. On average, CD8+ T cells showed more expanded clones than CD4+ T cells after ivuxolimab. Antigen specificity was not determined for the clonally expanded peripheral T cells. At doses of 0.1 to 3.0 mg/kg, clonal expansion of both CD4+ and CD8+ T cells in blood was seen between baseline and week 6. In the 0.1-3.0 mg/kg groups, partial responders had among the lowest normalized peripheral clonal expansion, particularly in CD8+ T cells.

Patients with autoimmune disease history or receiving systemic immunosuppression were excluded from the trial. Peripheral blood for TCR sequencing was collected from all dose cohorts at baseline, on cycle 4 day 1, and on cycle 7 day 1. Samples came from an open-label, multicenter, first-in-human phase I dose-escalation trial of ivuxolimab. Adults with locally advanced or metastatic melanoma, renal cell carcinoma, hepatocellular carcinoma or head and neck squamous cell carcinoma were enrolled in the trial. Before TCR sequencing, CD4+ T cells and CD8+ T cells from peripheral blood were sorted into separate populations. Genomic DNA was isolated from the sorted cells so that the TCRbeta CDR3 region could be sequenced. The immunoSEQ Assay was used to sequence the TCRbeta CDR3 regions. The table comes from immuneACCESS by way of TCRdb, which keeps in-frame sequences with V and J called. Part of the clones is missing from these tables; in studies checked, under half for an unresolved V gene and the rest for unknown reasons. The sample table contains 40,000 to 45,000 clones; only one count was recorded for roughly 92% of them. The ten largest clones add up to roughly 15% of the sample.

About this clone: No cognate antigen has been identified for it. Base qualities are missing; no much larger clone stands one base away.

V loses 7 bases, J loses 5 bases, and the germline ends lie 7 bases apart. The germline V gene provides CDR1 SQVTM and CDR2 ANQGSEA. Reading from cysteine to phenylalanine, the CDR3 counts 10 amino acids. The sequence is cut down to CDR3 DNA, 30 bases in frame from base 1. The receptor was isolated from an adult with an advanced solid tumor such as melanoma, head and neck, liver or kidney cancer. Sequences were derived from CD4+ or CD8+ T cells sorted from blood, sampled in a trial of the OX40 agonist ivuxolimab. In this chain, TRBV29-1 is recombined with TRBJ2-3; no D gene is confidently identified. The DNA reads as follows: TGCAGCGGTGAGGTAGATACGCAGTATTTT. Its protein product is CSGEVDTQYF.